This passage covers 32 T cell receptor beta chains from one sample sequenced in a study of blood T cell repertoires in COVID-19. Clones were sequenced by immunoSEQ multiplex PCR, and TCRdb holds only the in-frame ones, with some missing. The sample holds around 55,000 clones; 75% to 90% are singletons and the top ten take roughly 1.4%. Sequencing was carried out using peripheral blood. All receptors come from a man in his sixties with acute or convalescent COVID-19.

The chain employs TRBV11-3 and TRBJ2-5, with 7 bases aligning to TRBD1. Losses at the gene ends were 5 bases for V and 0 bases for J; bases not matched to a gene: 9. CDR1 SGHNT and CDR2 YENEEA come from the germline V gene. The CDR3 is 16 residues long. This CDR3 reads CASSAPSGTDQETQYF. The CDR3 nucleotides are TGTGCCAGCAGCGCACCCTCCGGGACAGACCAAGAGACCCAGTACTTC.

The chain combines TRBV19 with TRBJ2-7; 9 bases fit TRBD1. Trimming cost V 4 bases and J 2 bases; bases outside gene matches: 3. Germline CDR1 LNHDA, CDR2 SQIVND (reference sequence). The CDR3 consists of 14 residues. The chain's CDR3 is CASSTDRGAYEQYF. The CDR3 region has the DNA TGTGCCAGTAGTACGGACAGGGGAGCCTACGAGCAGTACTTC.

The chain is built from TRBV10-3 and TRBJ2-2; 14 bases map to TRBD2. The trim removed 7 bases at V and 1 base at J, leaving 5 bases unmatched. CDR3 length equals 17 residues. The germline gives CDR1 ENHRY, CDR2 SYGVKD. The CDR3 is CAITPGLAGGNTGELFF. CDR3 nucleotide sequence: TGTGCCATCACCCCAGGACTAGCGGGAGGGAACACCGGGGAGCTGTTTTTT.

The rearrangement uses TRBV6-5 and TRBJ1-2; tentatively, D is TRBD1 (6 bases). This CDR3 has 13 residues. V lost 6 bases and J lost 2, with 10 bases in between. Germline V lookup: CDR1 MNHEY, CDR2 SVGAGI. This CDR3 is CASRRDTNYGYTF. In nucleotides, the CDR3 is TGTGCCAGCAGGAGGGACACCAACTATGGCTACACCTTC.

This clone was picked up one time. A junction end diverges from the germline sequence, so it may reflect a read error. This chain connects TRBV20-1 to TRBJ1-6; TRBD1 is a possible D gene (6 bases). Looked up from germline, CDR1 is DFQATT and CDR2 is SNEGSKA (reference sequence). The CDR3 is 11 residues long. Here the CDR3 reads CSAPGGRINYF. In DNA form, the CDR3 reads TGCAGTGCGCCGGGGGGGCGTATTAACTACTTT.

The chain recombines TRBV6-4 with TRBJ2-7; 8 bases fit TRBD2. V was pared by 6 bases and J by 3 bases, with 16 bases of the junction left unmatched. Germline V gene data show CDR1 as MRHNA and CDR2 as SNTAGT. CDR3 length: 17 residues. As DNA, the CDR3 is TGTGCCAGCAGGGGGAGCCCGACCGGGACTAGTAGCTACGAGCAGTACTTC. Protein product: CASRGSPTGTSSYEQYF.

The chain joins TRBV7-8 to TRBJ2-7; 8 positions match TRBD1. V shed 6 bases and J 6 bases; nucleotides not matched to a gene: 7. The CDR3 consists of 13 residues. Germline V CDR1 and CDR2: SGHVS, FQNEAQ. The chain's CDR3 is CASRLTGVSEQYF. In DNA, the CDR3 is TGTGCCAGCAGACTGACAGGGGTATCCGAGCAGTACTTC.

V usage is TRBV24-1 and J usage is TRBJ2-3; 9 bases line up with TRBD2. Looked up from germline, CDR1 is KGHDR and CDR2 is SFDVKD. The CDR3 covers 15 residues. Trimming took 3 bases from V and 3 from J; bases not matched to a gene: 3. DNA for the CDR3: TGTGCCACCAGTGATATAGCGGGAGTAACAGATACGCAGTATTTT. It encodes CATSDIAGVTDTQYF.

This chain uses TRBV9 with TRBJ1-1; 9 bases map to TRBD1. The CDR3 is 14 residues long. The J segment lost 6 bases and the V segment lost 4 bases, leaving 7 bases of the junction unmatched. The germline gives CDR1 SGDLS, CDR2 YYNGEE. Here the CDR3 reads CASSPRTGESEAFF. As DNA, the CDR3 is TGTGCCAGCAGCCCACGGACAGGGGAATCTGAAGCTTTCTTT.

The table lists this clone with a count of one. This chain links TRBV7-2 with TRBJ2-1; 10 nucleotides line up with TRBD2. After removal of 2 bases from V and 5 bases from J, the junction contained 15 bases not matched to a gene. Germline V gives CDR1 SGHTA, CDR2 FQGNSA. The CDR3 has 19 amino acids. CDR3 amino acids: CASSLRPPAGTSDHNEQFF. DNA of the CDR3: TGTGCCAGCAGCTTAAGGCCCCCCGCCGGGACTAGCGACCACAATGAGCAGTTCTTC.

The V call is TRBV9, the J call TRBJ2-3, with D uncertain. Germline CDR1 SGDLS, CDR2 YYNGEE. This CDR3 has 11 residues. Trimming cost V 4 bases and J 6 bases, with 6 bases left between them. In nucleotides, the CDR3 is TGTGCCAGCAGCCCCCTGGATACGCAGTATTTT. Its translation: CASSPLDTQYF. Looking up the rest from reference TRBV9 and TRBJ2-3 gives the full variable domain: DSGVTQTPKHLITATGQRVTLRCSPRSGDLSVYWYQQSLDQGLQFLIQYYNGEERAKGNILERFSAQQFPDLHSELNLSSLELGDSALYFCASSPLDTQYFGPGTRLTVL.

The V call is TRBV2, the J call TRBJ1-2; 7 bases fit TRBD1. This CDR3 region has 15 residues. V dropped 5 bases and J dropped 0; count of bases not matched to a gene: 6. The V gene's germline CDR1 is SNHLY and CDR2 FYNNEI. CDR3 residues: CASSFGQDPNYGYTF. The CDR3 nucleotides read TGTGCCAGCAGTTTTGGACAGGACCCTAACTATGGCTACACCTTC. Full variable domain (remainder filled in from reference TRBV2 and TRBJ1-2): EPEVTQTPSHQVTQMGQEVILRCVPISNHLYFYWYRQILGQKVEFLVSFYNNEISEKSEIFDDQFSVERPDGSNFTLKIRSTKLEDSAMYFCASSFGQDPNYGYTFGSGTRLTVV.

The gene calls are TRBV7-2 and TRBJ2-7, with no clear D. Looked up from germline, CDR1 is SGHTA and CDR2 is FQGNSA. The CDR3 contains 14 residues. Trimming removed 5 bases at V and 4 bases at J, with 15 bases between. For the CDR3, the DNA is TGTGCCAGCAGCCAAGTCCCCGAGGCGTACGAGCAGTACTTC. This gives the protein CASSQVPEAYEQYF.

The chain recombines TRBV28 with TRBJ1-4; D not certain. This CDR3 comprises 13 residues. Germline V gives CDR1 MDHEN, CDR2 SYDVKM. The V end lost 10 bases, the J end lost 8 bases, and 17 bases lay between the germline ends. The CDR3 DNA sequence: TGTGCCACCACTAGGAGTTCGTACGAAAAACTGTTTTTT. Its protein is CATTRSSYEKLFF.

The chain couples TRBV5-1 to TRBJ2-2, with a weak D call TRBD1 (5 bases). The CDR3 runs 14 residues. The germline V and J ends were trimmed by 0 bases and 5 bases, with 8 bases remaining between them. Per the germline V gene, CDR1 is SGHRS and CDR2 is YFSETQ. CDR3 protein: CASSLGQGTGELFF. The CDR3 DNA is TGCGCCAGCAGCTTGGGCCAGGGAACCGGGGAGCTGTTTTTT.

The rearrangement joins TRBV18 to TRBJ1-2; D perhaps matches TRBD1 (5 bases). V lost 1 base to trimming and J lost 7 bases, with 16 bases between them. There are 15 residues in the CDR3. CDR1 and CDR2 from the germline V gene are KGHSH and LQKENI. CDR3 amino acids: CASSPLSRAELGYTF. CDR3 nucleotide sequence: TGTGCCAGCTCACCACTGAGCAGGGCCGAGCTTGGCTACACCTTC.

The chain couples TRBV29-1 to TRBJ1-2; 8 bases fit TRBD1. The junction had 12 bases not matched to a gene; V was cut back by 1 base and J by 5 bases. The CDR3 totals 16 residues. The germline V gene encodes CDR1 SQVTM and CDR2 ANQGSEA. The CDR3 is CSVEGVGTGGYYGYTF. CDR3 sequence (DNA): TGCAGCGTTGAAGGAGTGGGGACAGGTGGTTATTATGGCTACACCTTC.

V is TRBV29-1 and J is TRBJ2-1; a weak D match, TRBD2 (5 bases). V was trimmed by 4 bases and J by 4 bases, leaving 14 bases between them. From germline, CDR1 is SQVTM and CDR2 ANQGSEA. The CDR3 has 14 amino acids. The CDR3 coding sequence is TGCAGCGTTGCCCAGCGGCCGCAATACAATGAGCAGTTCTTC. Amino acid sequence: CSVAQRPQYNEQFF.

J is TRBJ2-1 and V is TRBV19; 9 bases fit TRBD2. V shed 3 bases, J shed 5 bases, and the junction held 5 bases outside the gene matches. CDR1 and CDR2 (germline): LNHDA, SQIVND (reference sequence). CDR3 length: 15 amino acids. The CDR3 spells CASSIGLARDNEQFF. CDR3 DNA: TGTGCCAGTAGTATCGGACTAGCGCGCGACAATGAGCAGTTCTTC. The full variable domain, its missing parts supplied by reference TRBV19 and TRBJ2-1, is DGGITQSPKYLFRKEGQNVTLSCEQNLNHDAMYWYRQDPGQGLRLIYYSQIVNDFQKGDIAEGYSVSREKKESFPLTVTSAQKNPTAFYLCASSIGLARDNEQFFGPGTRLTVL.

The rearrangement joins TRBV30 to TRBJ1-2; D is possibly TRBD1 (5 bases). The CDR3 covers 13 residues. Germline V gene lookup returns CDR1 GTSNPN and CDR2 SVGIG (reference sequence). Trimming cost V 0 bases and J 8 bases, with 13 bases left between them. CDR3 sequence: CAWSVLDQGGYTF. The CDR3 region has the DNA TGTGCCTGGAGTGTACTGGACCAGGGAGGCTACACCTTC.

This clone has only a few counts. The rearrangement links TRBV30 to TRBJ1-5, with D possibly TRBD1 on 6 matching bases. Germline CDR1 reads GTSNPN; CDR2 reads SVGIG (reference sequence). The CDR3 spans 14 residues. The germline V and J ends were trimmed by 2 bases and 5 bases, with 13 bases remaining between them. The DNA for the CDR3 is TGTGCCTGGAGTCCTACTAGACAGGATCAGCCCCAGCATTTT. Amino acids: CAWSPTRQDQPQHF.

The rearrangement uses TRBV5-6 and TRBJ2-6; D is possibly TRBD2 (6 bases). CDR1 is SGHDT, CDR2 YYEEEE, per germline. The CDR3 totals 17 residues. With 3 bases removed from V and 0 bases from J, the gap between germline ends came to 13 bases. The CDR3 nucleotides read TGTGCCAGCAGCTCCGCTCGGGGGTACTCTGGGGCCAACGTCCTGACTTTC. It yields the protein CASSSARGYSGANVLTF.

The rearrangement links TRBV28 to TRBJ1-1; TRBD1 is a possible D gene (6 bases). In germline, CDR1 is MDHEN, CDR2 SYDVKM. The CDR3 loop spans 16 amino acids. The V end was cut by 6 bases, the J end by 1 base, with 18 bases between. The CDR3 region has the DNA TGTGCCAGCAGCCCTCGGGGGGGGGCGAGGAACACTGAAGCTTTCTTT. Translated, it gives CASSPRGGARNTEAFF.

The chain is built from TRBV21-1 and TRBJ1-5; TRBD1 is taken as the D call from the table, unchecked against the DNA. TRBV21-1 is termed a pseudogene. This CDR3 region has 15 residues. CDR3 protein: CASSRAGLANQPQHF. The CDR3 DNA sequence: TGTGCCAGCAGCCGGGCAGGGCTGGCGAATCAGCCCCAGCATTTT.

The chain joins TRBV7-3 to TRBJ2-7, with 9 bases aligning to TRBD1. This CDR3 is built from 15 residues. The V gene end was trimmed by 2 bases and the J gene end by 4 bases; junction bases not matched to a gene: 6. Germline CDR1 SGHTA, CDR2 FQGTGA. The CDR3, as DNA: TGTGCCAGCAGCTTATCAACAGGGGGCCCTTACGAGCAGTACTTC. The encoded protein is CASSLSTGGPYEQYF.

The chain links TRBV28 to TRBJ1-5; 9 bases line up with TRBD1. Germline assignment: CDR1 MDHEN and CDR2 SYDVKM. V lost 6 bases and J lost 0; bases outside the gene matches: 3. The CDR3 covers 15 residues. CDR3 residues: CASRGTGSSNQPQHF. The CDR3 region has the DNA TGTGCCAGCAGAGGGACAGGGAGTAGCAATCAGCCCCAGCATTTT.

J is TRBJ1-1 and V is TRBV7-3, with 7 bases matching TRBD1. This CDR3 region has 14 residues. Losses at the gene ends were 3 bases for V and 4 bases for J; bases not matched to a gene: 5. Germline values: CDR1 SGHTA, CDR2 FQGTGA. The DNA for the CDR3 is TGTGCCAGCAGCTTTCTAGGGGGCAGCACTGAAGCTTTCTTT. It is translated as CASSFLGGSTEAFF.

This sequence joins TRBV19 and TRBJ2-3, with a weak D call TRBD2 (5 bases). CDR3 length: 12 amino acids. Trimming shortened V by 11 bases and J by 4 bases, and 13 bases separated the two germline ends. Germline V lookup: CDR1 LNHDA, CDR2 SQIVND (reference sequence). DNA for the CDR3: TGTGCCTCCGGGCTAGCTGCAGATACGCAGTATTTT. Translation gives CASGLAADTQYF. Supplemented by reference TRBV19 and TRBJ2-3, the full variable domain reads DGGITQSPKYLFRKEGQNVTLSCEQNLNHDAMYWYRQDPGQGLRLIYYSQIVNDFQKGDIAEGYSVSREKKESFPLTVTSAQKNPTAFYLCASGLAADTQYFGPGTRLTVL.

The chain carries TRBV7-2 and TRBJ2-7; 7 nucleotides align to TRBD1. Germline-derived CDR1 and CDR2 are SGHTA and FQGNSA. V was clipped by 5 bases and J by 9 bases; unmatched bases: 7. CDR3 length: 12 residues. The chain's CDR3 is CASSNRGFVQYF. CDR3 in DNA: TGTGCCAGCAGCAACAGGGGATTCGTGCAGTACTTC.

This rearrangement joins TRBV21-1 to TRBJ2-7; TRBD1, the D gene given by the table, was not confirmed from the DNA. TRBV21-1 is a listed pseudogene. CDR3 length: 15 amino acids. The CDR3 here is CASSKRGQGKYEQYF. CDR3 DNA: TGTGCCAGCAGCAAAAGGGGACAGGGTAAATACGAGCAGTACTTC.

The chain has TRBV5-5 and TRBJ2-3; tentative D call: TRBD2 (5 bases). CDR3 length: 15 residues. Germline V gene sequence: CDR1 SGHKS, CDR2 YYEKEE (reference sequence). Trimming pared 7 bases from V and 0 bases from J, leaving 15 bases between. CDR3 bases: TGTGCCAGCCTACTGGAGGCCCTGAGCACAGATACGCAGTATTTT. Its protein product is CASLLEALSTDTQYF. Drawing the rest from reference TRBV5-5 and TRBJ2-3, the complete variable domain is DAGVTQSPTHLIKTRGQQVTLRCSPISGHKSVSWYQQVLGQGPQFIFQYYEKEERGRGNFPDRFSARQFPNYSSELNVNALLLGDSALYLCASLLEALSTDTQYFGPGTRLTVL.

The chain uses TRBV28 and TRBJ2-7; possibly TRBD1 for D (5 bases). The germline CDR1 and CDR2 sequences are MDHEN and SYDVKM. The ends were cut back, 6 bases at V and 2 bases at J, with 14 bases in the middle. The CDR3 contains 14 residues. The CDR3 DNA reads TGTGCCAGCAGCCGGCAGGGATACCCCTACGAGCAGTACTTC. Its translation: CASSRQGYPYEQYF.